This entry concerns a single T cell receptor beta chain. This record belongs to a study of long-term antiretroviral therapy in people with HIV. Looking at the study overall: Earliest sampling preceded the 2015 immediate-ART recommendation by about a decade.

Each HIV participant was treated in the United States. The cryopreserved samples used held roughly 0.85-10 million PBMC prior to extraction of DNA. Running of the v3.0 immunoSEQ assay took place at survey level. Libraries were prepared by immunoSEQ multiplex PCR; TCRdb keeps only in-frame clonotypes and omits some of them. The sample lists 7,500 to 9,000 clones, 60% to 85% occurring once. The CDR3 is 12 amino acids. V was shortened by 2 bases and J by 2 bases, with 4 bases between the two germline ends. Looked up from germline, CDR1 is SGHRS and CDR2 is YFSETQ. The material sequenced was unsorted PBMCs, taken 0.6 years before starting antiretroviral therapy. The clonotype comes from a man aged 40-49 years with HIV. This chain links TRBV5-1 with TRBJ2-5; no clear D. CDR3 bases: TGCGCCAGCAGCTTTGATCAAGAGACCCAGTACTTC. Protein sequence: CASSFDQETQYF.